This TCR beta chain derives from a study of technical replicates of blood from a handful of donors. This clone is a singleton in its sample. The germline V gene encodes CDR1 LGHNA and CDR2 YSLEER. The CDR3 has 16 residues. With V trimmed by 0 bases and J by 5 bases, 9 bases remained unmatched. Clones were read by immunoSEQ multiplex PCR, and TCRdb kept only the in-frame ones, dropping some. The table includes tens of thousands of clones, 85% to 95% detected once. Sequencing was done on a sample of T cells isolated from PBMCs. V and J are TRBV4-3 and TRBJ1-2, with TRBD1 matching 7 bases. This TCR was recovered from a human donor in good health. CDR3 sequence (DNA): TGCGCCAGCAGCCAAGACCGTGGAAGGGGGCCATATGGCTACACCTTC. Encoded protein: CASSQDRGRGPYGYTF.